These 2 T cell receptor beta chains originate from one sample sequenced in a study of human T cells and chemical hapten exposure. Using its own MiXCR run on the 5' RACE reads, TCRdb lists one record per CDR3 protein. This sample carries 130,000 or so distinct CDR3 sequences, roughly 4.1% of them seen once, and the ten largest clones take over 1.2%. Whole blood, unfractionated, served as the material for total RNA extraction. Every receptor here comes from a female donor in good health.

This clonotype was observed many times. The rearrangement joins TRBV20-1 to TRBJ2-7; D tentatively reads TRBD1 or TRBD2 (6 bases each). V lost 0 bases to trimming and J lost 9 bases, with 12 bases between them. The CDR3 extends over 12 amino acids. Germline assignment: CDR1 DFQATT and CDR2 SNEGSKA (reference sequence). CDR3 residues: CSARESGGGQYF. The CDR3, as DNA: TGCAGTGCTAGAGAATCCGGGGGCGGGCAGTACTTC.

This clonotype was found a few times. The genes are TRBV9 and TRBJ2-1, with D tentatively TRBD2 (7 bases). Germline CDR1 is SGDLS and CDR2 is YYNGEE. Between the trimmed V and J ends, which lost 3 bases and 9 bases, there was a span of 22 bases. The length of the CDR3 is 16 residues. CDR3 amino acids: CASSGASLRGGLEQFF. The CDR3 DNA is TGTGCCAGCAGCGGGGCTAGCTTGAGGGGGGGCCTTGAGCAGTTCTTC.